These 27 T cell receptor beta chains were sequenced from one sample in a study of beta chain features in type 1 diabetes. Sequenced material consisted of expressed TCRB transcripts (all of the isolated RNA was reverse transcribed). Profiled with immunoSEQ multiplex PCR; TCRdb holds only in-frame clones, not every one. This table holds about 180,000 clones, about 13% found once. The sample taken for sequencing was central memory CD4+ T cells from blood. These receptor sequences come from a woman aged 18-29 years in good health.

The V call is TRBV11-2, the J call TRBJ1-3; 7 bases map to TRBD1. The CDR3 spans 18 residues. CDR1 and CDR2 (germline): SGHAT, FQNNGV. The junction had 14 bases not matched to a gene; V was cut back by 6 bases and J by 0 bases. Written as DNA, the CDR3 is TGTGCCAGCAGTAATTTTTTCCAGACAGGGACCTCTGGAAACACCATATATTTT. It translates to CASSNFFQTGTSGNTIYF.

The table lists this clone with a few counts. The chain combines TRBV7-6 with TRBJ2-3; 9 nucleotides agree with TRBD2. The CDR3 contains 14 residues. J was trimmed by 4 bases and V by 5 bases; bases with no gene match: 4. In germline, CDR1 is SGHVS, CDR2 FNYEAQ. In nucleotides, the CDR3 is TGTGCCAGCAGCGAGCGGGAGGTGTCAGATACGCAGTATTTT. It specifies CASSEREVSDTQYF. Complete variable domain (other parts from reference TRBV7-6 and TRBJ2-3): GAGVSQSPRYKVTKRGQDVALRCDPISGHVSLYWYRQALGQGPEFLTYFNYEAQQDKSGLPNDRFSAERPEGSISTLTIQRTEQRDSAMYRCASSEREVSDTQYFGPGTRLTVL.

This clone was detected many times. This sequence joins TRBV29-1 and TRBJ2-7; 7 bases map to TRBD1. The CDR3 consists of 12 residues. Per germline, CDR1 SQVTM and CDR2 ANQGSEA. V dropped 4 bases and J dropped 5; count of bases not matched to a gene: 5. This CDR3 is CSVVGQVHEQYF. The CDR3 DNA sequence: TGCAGCGTTGTTGGACAGGTTCACGAGCAGTACTTC.

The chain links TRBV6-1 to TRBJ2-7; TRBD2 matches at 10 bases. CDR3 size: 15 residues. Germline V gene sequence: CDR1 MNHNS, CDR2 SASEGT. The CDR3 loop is CVVPGGLATSYEQYF. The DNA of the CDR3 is TGTGTCGTACCGGGGGGACTAGCGACCTCCTACGAGCAGTACTTC.

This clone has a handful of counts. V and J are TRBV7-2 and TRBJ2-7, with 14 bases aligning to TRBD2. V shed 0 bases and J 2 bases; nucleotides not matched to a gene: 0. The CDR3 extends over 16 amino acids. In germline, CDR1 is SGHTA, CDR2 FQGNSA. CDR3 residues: CASSLAGLAGAYEQYF. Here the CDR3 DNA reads TGTGCCAGCAGCTTAGCGGGACTAGCGGGAGCCTACGAGCAGTACTTC. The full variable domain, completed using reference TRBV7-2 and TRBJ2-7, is GAGVSQSPSNKVTEKGKDVELRCDPISGHTALYWYRQSLGQGLEFLIYFQGNSAPDKSGLPSDRFSAERTGGSVSTLTIQRTQQEDSAVYLCASSLAGLAGAYEQYFGPGTRLTVT.

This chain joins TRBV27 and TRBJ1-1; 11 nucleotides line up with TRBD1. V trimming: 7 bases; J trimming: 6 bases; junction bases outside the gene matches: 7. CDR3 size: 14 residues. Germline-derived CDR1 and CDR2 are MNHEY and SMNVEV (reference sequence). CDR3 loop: CASKKGQGVPEAFF. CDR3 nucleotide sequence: TGTGCCAGCAAAAAGGGACAGGGGGTCCCTGAAGCTTTCTTT.

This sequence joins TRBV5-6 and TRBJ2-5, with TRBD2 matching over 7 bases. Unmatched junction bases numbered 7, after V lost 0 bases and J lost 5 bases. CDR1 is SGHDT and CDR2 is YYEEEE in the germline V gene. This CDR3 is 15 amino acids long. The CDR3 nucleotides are TGTGCCAGCAGCTTGGTGGGGGGGGTCGGGGAGACCCAGTACTTC. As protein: CASSLVGGVGETQYF.

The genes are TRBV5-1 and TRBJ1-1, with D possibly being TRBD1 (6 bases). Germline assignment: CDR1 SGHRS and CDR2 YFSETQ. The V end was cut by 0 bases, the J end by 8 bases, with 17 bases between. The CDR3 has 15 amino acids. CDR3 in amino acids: CASSLAADRGGEAFF. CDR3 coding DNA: TGCGCCAGCAGCTTGGCCGCGGACAGAGGCGGAGAAGCTTTCTTT.

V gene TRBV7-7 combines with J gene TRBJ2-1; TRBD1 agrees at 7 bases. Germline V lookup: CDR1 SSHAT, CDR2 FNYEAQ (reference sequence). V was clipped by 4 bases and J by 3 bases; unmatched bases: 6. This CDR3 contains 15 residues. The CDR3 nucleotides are TGTGCCAGCAGCTCAGGGACAGACTACTACAATGAGCAGTTCTTC. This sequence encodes CASSSGTDYYNEQFF. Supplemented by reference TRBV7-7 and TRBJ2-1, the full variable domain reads GAGVSQSPRYKVTKRGQDVTLRCDPISSHATLYWYQQALGQGPEFLTYFNYEAQPDKSGLPSDRFSAERPEGSISTLTIQRTEQRDSAMYRCASSSGTDYYNEQFFGPGTRLTVL.

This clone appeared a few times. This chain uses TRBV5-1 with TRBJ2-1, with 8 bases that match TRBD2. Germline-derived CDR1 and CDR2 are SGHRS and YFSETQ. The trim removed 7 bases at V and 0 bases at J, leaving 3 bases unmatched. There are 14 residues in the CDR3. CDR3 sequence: CASVAGNSYNEQFF. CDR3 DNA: TGCGCCAGCGTAGCGGGAAACTCCTACAATGAGCAGTTCTTC.

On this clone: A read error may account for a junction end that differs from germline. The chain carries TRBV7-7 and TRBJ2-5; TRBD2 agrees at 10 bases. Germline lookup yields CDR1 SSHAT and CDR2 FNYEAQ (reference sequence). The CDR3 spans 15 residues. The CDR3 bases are TGTGCTAGCAGCTTAGGTATAGCGGGAGGCGAGACCCAGTACTTC. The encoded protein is CASSLGIAGGETQYF.

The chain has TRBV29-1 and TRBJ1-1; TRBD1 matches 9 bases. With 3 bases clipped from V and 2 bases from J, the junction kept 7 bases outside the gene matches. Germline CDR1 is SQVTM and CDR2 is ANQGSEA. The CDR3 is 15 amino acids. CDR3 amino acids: CSVDEQGASNTEAFF. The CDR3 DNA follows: TGCAGCGTTGACGAACAGGGGGCAAGTAACACTGAAGCTTTCTTT.

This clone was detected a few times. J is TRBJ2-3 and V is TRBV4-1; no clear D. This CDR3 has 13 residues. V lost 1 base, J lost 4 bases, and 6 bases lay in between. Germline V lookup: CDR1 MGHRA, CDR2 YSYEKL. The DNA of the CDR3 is TGCGCCAGCAGCCAAGGCGAGCCAGATACGCAGTATTTT. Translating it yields CASSQGEPDTQYF.

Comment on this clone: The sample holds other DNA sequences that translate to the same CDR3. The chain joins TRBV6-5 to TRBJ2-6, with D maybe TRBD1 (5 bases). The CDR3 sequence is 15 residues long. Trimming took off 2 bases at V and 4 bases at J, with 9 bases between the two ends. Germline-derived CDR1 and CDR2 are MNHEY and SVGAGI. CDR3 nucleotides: TGTGCCAGCAGTTACAGGGGCTCCGGGGCCAACGTCCTGACTTTC. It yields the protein CASSYRGSGANVLTF.

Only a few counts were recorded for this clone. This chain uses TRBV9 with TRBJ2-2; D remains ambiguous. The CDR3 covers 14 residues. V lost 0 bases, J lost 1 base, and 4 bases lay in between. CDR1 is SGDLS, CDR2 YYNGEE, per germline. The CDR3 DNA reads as TGTGCCAGCAGCGTAGACTGGAACACCGGGGAGCTGTTTTTT. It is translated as CASSVDWNTGELFF.

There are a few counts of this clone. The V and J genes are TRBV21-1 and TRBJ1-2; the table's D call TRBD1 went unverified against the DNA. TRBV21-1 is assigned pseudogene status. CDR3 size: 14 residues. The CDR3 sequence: CASSKAGPGVGYTF. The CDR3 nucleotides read TGTGCCAGCAGCAAAGCGGGGCCAGGGGTTGGCTACACCTTC.

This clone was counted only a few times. DNA for the CDR3: TGTGCCAGCCGAAGGGGGGGACAGGGAGGTGGCTACACCTTC. It encodes CASRRGGQGGGYTF. The chain is built from TRBV13 and TRBJ1-2, with TRBD1 matching 9 bases. The CDR3 runs 14 residues. With V trimmed by 8 bases and J by 7 bases, 11 bases remained unmatched. Germline-derived CDR1 and CDR2 are PRHDT and FYEKMQ (reference sequence). The entire variable domain, with the rest obtained from reference TRBV13 and TRBJ1-2, is as follows: AAGVIQSPRHLIKEKRETATLKCYPIPRHDTVYWYQQGPGQDPQFLISFYEKMQSDKGSIPDRFSAQQFSDYHSELNMSSLELGDSALYFCASRRGGQGGGYTFGSGTRLTVV.

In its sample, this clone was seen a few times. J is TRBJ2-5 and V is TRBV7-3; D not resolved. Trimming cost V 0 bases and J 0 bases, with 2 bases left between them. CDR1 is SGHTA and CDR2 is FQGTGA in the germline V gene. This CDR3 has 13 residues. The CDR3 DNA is TGTGCCAGCAGCTTAACCTACCAAGAGACCCAGTACTTC. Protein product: CASSLTYQETQYF.

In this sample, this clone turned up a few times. CDR3 protein: CASSSGGGQGDTQYF. DNA of the CDR3: TGTGCCAGCAGCTCGGGAGGAGGGCAAGGAGATACGCAGTATTTT. J is TRBJ2-3 and V is TRBV7-9; 7 bases are a match to TRBD2. Germline assignment: CDR1 SEHNR and CDR2 FQNEAQ (reference sequence). The CDR3 is made up of 15 amino acids. The V segment lost 4 bases and the J segment 5 bases; nucleotides outside the gene matches: 9.

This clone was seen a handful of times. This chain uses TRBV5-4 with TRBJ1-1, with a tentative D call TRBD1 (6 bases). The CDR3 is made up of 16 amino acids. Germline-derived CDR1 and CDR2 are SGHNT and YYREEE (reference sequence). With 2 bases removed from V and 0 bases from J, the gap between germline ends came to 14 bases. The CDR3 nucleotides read TGTGCCAGCAGCTTACCGGGACATTCAATGAACACTGAAGCTTTCTTT. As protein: CASSLPGHSMNTEAFF.

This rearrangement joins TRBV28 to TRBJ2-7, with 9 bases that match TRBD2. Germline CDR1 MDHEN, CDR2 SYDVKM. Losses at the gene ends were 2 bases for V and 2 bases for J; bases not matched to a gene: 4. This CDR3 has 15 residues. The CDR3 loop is CASSLIAGVPYEQYF. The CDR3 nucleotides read TGTGCCAGCAGTTTAATAGCGGGAGTGCCCTACGAGCAGTACTTC.

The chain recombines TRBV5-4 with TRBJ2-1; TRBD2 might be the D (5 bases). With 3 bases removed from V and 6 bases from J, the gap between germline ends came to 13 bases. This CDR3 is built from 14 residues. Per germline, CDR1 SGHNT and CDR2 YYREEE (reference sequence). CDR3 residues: CASSSKRSVNEQFF. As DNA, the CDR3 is TGTGCCAGCAGCTCGAAACGTAGCGTCAATGAGCAGTTCTTC. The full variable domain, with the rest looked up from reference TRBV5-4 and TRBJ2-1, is ETGVTQSPTHLIKTRGQQVTLRCSSQSGHNTVSWYQQALGQGPQFIFQYYREEENGRGNFPPRFSGLQFPNYSSELNVNALELDDSALYLCASSSKRSVNEQFFGPGTRLTVL.

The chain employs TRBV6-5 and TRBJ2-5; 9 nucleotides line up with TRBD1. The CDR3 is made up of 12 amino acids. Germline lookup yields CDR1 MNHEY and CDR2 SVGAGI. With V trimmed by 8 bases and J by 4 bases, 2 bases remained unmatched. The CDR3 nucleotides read TGTGCCAGCGCGGGACAGGGAGAGACCCAGTACTTC. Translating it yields CASAGQGETQYF.

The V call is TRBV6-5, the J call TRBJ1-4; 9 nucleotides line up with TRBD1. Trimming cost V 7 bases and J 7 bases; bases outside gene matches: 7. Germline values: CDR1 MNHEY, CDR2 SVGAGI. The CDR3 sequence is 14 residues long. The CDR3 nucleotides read TGTGCCAGCACCCCAGACAGGGGGGGTGAAAAACTGTTTTTT. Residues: CASTPDRGGEKLFF.

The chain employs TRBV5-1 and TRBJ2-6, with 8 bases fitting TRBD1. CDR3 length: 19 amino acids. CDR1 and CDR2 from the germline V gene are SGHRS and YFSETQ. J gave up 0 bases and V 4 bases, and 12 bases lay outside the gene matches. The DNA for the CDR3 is TGCGCCAGCAGCATATCCGGGACAGGCTTGCCCTCTGGGGCCAACGTCCTGACTTTC. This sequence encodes CASSISGTGLPSGANVLTF.

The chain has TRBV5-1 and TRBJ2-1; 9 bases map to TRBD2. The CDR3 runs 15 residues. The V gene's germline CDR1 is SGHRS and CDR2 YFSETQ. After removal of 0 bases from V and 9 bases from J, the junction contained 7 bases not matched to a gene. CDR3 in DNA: TGCGCCAGCAGCTTGGCGGCTAGCGGGATGGGTGAGCAGTTCTTC. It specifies CASSLAASGMGEQFF.

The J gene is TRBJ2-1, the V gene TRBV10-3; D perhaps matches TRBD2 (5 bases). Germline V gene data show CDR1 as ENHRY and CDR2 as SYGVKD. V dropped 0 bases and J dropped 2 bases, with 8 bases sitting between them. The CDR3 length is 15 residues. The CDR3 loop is CAISESTGTYNEQFF. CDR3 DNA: TGTGCCATCAGTGAGTCGACCGGGACCTACAATGAGCAGTTCTTC.